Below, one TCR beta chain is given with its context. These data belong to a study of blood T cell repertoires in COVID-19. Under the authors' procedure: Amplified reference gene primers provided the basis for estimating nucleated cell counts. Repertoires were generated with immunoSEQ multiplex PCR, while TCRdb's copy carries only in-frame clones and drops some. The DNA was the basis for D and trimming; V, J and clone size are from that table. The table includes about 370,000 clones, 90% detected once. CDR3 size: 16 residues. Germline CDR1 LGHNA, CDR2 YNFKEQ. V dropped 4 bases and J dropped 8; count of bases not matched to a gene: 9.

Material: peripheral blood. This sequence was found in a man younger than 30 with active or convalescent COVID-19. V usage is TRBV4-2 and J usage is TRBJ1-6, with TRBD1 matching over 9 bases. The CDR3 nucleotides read TGTGCCAGCAGCCGCCGACTGGGACAGGGAGATTCACCCCTCCACTTT. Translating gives CASSRRLGQGDSPLHF.